This T cell receptor beta chain derives from a study of T cells in Graves' hyperthyroidism and ophthalmopathy. TCR beta CDR3 regions were amplified from RNA transcripts. With the HTBI primer set, the TCR CDR3 went through a first round of RT-PCR. Via MiXCR, TCRdb re-called the multiplex PCR reads, giving one row per CDR3 protein. The repertoire includes hundreds of thousands of distinct CDR3 sequences, 15% to 18% of them detected once, and just under 8% sits in the top ten. There are a few counts of this clonotype. CDR1 is SGHTA and CDR2 is FQGNSA in the germline V gene. This CDR3 spans 13 amino acids. V was clipped by 1 base and J by 5 bases, with 8 bases between them.

This TCR came from a woman in her late teens or twenties with Graves' hyperthyroidism. This chain joins TRBV7-2 and TRBJ1-2, with D unresolved. The sequenced sample consisted of blood. CDR3 sequence reads: CASSLGFVYGYTF. As DNA, the CDR3 is TGTGCCAGCAGCTTAGGGTTCGTTTATGGCTACACCTTC.